This T cell receptor beta chain was sequenced in a study of T cell responses to AZD1222 COVID-19 vaccine. Germline V gene sequence: CDR1 SGHAT, CDR2 FQNNGV. This CDR3 spans 15 amino acids. The J segment lost 3 bases and the V segment lost 10 bases, leaving 13 bases of the junction unmatched. Measured with immunoSEQ multiplex PCR; TCRdb has only the in-frame clones, and not every one. Among around 58,000 clones listed, more than 80% were seen once. Specimen: peripheral blood, collected 28 days after the second AZD1222 dose. This chain uses TRBV11-2 with TRBJ2-7; the match to TRBD2 covers 9 bases. This TCR was sampled from an adult who received the AZD1222 COVID-19 vaccine. CDR3 in amino acids: CATLPSSGIFYEQYF. The CDR3 DNA is TGTGCCACTCTCCCTTCTAGCGGGATATTCTACGAGCAGTACTTC.